The clone carrying this TCR beta chain was detected once. This sample is drawn from a study of shared clonotypes between healthy human individuals. Original data processing: With immunoSEQ giving junction-only sequences and no quality scores, filtering differed. Produced via immunoSEQ multiplex PCR; TCRdb's table is partial and in-frame only. V, J and clone size are those of that table, while D and trimming were read from the DNA. The data contain about 980,000 clones, over 75% of them seen just once; the ten biggest clones take up around 1.4%. This receptor was taken from a man between 18 and 35 years old in good health. Sequencing was done on a sample of memory CD4+ T cells sorted from blood. The subset denotes: CD45RA-negative fraction.

CDR3 bases: TGCGCCAGCTGGGATCCGACAGTAGAGAGCTATGGCTACACCTTC. This codes for CASWDPTVESYGYTF. The rearrangement uses TRBV10-2 and TRBJ1-2; D is perhaps TRBD1 (5 bases). Trimming removed 8 bases from V and 4 bases from J, with 20 bases in between. Looked up from germline, CDR1 is WSHSY and CDR2 is SAAADI. This CDR3 spans 15 amino acids.